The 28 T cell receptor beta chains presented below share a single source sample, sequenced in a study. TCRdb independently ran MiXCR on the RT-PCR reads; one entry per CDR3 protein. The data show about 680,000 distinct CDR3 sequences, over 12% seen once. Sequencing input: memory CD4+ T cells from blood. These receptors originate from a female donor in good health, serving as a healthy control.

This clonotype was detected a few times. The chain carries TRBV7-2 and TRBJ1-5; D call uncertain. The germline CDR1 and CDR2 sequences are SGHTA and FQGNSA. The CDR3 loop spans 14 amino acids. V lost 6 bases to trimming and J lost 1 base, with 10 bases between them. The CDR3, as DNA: TGTGCCAGCAGTAAAGGGCAGAGCAATCAGCCCCAGCATTTT. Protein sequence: CASSKGQSNQPQHF.

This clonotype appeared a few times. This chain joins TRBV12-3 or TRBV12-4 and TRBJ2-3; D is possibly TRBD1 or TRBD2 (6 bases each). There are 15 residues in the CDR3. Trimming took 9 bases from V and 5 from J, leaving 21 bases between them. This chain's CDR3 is CASRASGAAGDTQYF. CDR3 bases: TGTGCCAGTCGGGCGTCGGGGGCCGCGGGAGATACGCAGTATTTT.

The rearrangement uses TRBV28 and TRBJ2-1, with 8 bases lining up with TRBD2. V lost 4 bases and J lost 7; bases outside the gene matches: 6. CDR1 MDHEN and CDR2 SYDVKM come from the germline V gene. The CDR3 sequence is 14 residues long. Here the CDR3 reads CASSWSGSKNEQFF. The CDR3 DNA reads TGTGCCAGCAGTTGGAGCGGGAGCAAGAATGAGCAGTTCTTC.

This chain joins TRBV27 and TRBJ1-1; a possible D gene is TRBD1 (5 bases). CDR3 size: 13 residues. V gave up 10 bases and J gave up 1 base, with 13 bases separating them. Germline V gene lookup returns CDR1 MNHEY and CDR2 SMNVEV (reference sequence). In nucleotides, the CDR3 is TGTGCCATCCAACTCGGACAGAACACTGAAGCTTTCTTT. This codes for CAIQLGQNTEAFF.

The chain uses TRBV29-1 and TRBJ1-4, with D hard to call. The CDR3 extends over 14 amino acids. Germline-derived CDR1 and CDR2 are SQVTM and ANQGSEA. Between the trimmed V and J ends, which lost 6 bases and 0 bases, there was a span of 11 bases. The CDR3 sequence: CSVTGFTTNEKLFF. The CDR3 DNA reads TGCAGCGTCACGGGGTTTACAACTAATGAAAAACTGTTTTTT.

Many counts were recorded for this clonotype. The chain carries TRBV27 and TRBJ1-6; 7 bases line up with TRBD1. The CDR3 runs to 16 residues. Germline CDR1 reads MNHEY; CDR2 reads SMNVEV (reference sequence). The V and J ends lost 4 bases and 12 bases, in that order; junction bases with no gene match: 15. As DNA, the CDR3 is TGTGCCAGCAGTTCCTTCGGGACAGTCAGCTTGGGACCCCTCCACTTT. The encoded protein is CASSSFGTVSLGPLHF.

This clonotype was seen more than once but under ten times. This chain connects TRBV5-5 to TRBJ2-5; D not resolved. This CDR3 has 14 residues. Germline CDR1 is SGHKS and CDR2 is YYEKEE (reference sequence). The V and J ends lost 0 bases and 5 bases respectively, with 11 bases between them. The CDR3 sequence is CASSLEWIQETQYF. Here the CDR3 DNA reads TGTGCCAGCAGCTTGGAATGGATACAGGAGACCCAGTACTTC.

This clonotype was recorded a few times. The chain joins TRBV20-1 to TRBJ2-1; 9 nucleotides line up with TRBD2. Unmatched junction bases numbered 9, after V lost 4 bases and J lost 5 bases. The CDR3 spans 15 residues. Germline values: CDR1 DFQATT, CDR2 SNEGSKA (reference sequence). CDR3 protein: CSATGGRARDNEQFF. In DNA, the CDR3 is TGCAGTGCTACCGGCGGGAGGGCTAGGGACAATGAGCAGTTCTTC.

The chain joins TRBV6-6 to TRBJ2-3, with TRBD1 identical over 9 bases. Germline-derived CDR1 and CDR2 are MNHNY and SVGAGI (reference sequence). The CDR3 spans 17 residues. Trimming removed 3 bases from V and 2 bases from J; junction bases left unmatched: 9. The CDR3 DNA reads TGTGCCAGCAGTTATCCCTTGGGACAGGGATACACAGATACGCAGTATTTT. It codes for CASSYPLGQGYTDTQYF.

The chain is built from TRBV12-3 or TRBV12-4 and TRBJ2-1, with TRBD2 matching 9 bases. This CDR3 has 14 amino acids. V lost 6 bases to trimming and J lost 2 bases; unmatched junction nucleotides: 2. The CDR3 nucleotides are TGTGCCAGCAGAGTAGCGGGAGCCTACAATGAGCAGTTCTTC. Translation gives CASRVAGAYNEQFF.

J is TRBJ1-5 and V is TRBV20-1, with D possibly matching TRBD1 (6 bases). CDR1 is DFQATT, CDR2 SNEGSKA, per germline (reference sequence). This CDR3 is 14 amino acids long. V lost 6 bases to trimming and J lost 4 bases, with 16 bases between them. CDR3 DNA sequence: TGCAGTGCCCCCGGACAGCCCGGAAATCAGCCCCAGCATTTT. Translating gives CSAPGQPGNQPQHF.

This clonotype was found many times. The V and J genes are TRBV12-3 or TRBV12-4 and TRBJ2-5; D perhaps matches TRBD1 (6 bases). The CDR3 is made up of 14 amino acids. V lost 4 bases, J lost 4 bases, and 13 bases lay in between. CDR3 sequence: CASSSTGSVETQYF. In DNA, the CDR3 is TGTGCCAGCAGTTCAACAGGGTCGGTAGAGACCCAGTACTTC.

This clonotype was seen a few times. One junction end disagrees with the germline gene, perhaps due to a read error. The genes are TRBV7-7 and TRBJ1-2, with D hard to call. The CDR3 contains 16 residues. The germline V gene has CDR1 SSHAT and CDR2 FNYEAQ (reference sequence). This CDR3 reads CASSLVLPYTNYGYTF. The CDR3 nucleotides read TGTGCTAGCAGCTTAGTCTTACCGTATACTAACTATGGCTACACCTTC. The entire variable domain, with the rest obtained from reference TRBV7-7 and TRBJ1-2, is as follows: GAGVSQSPRYKVTKRGQDVTLRCDPISSHATLYWYQQALGQGPEFLTYFNYEAQPDKSGLPSDRFSAERPEGSISTLTIQRTEQRDSAMYRCASSLVLPYTNYGYTFGSGTRLTVV.

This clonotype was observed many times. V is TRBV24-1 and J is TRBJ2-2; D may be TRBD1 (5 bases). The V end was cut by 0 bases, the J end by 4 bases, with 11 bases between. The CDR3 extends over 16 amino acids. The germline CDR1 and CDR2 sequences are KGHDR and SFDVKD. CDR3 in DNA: TGTGCCACCAGTGATTTGCAGGGTACGGGCACCGGGGAGCTGTTTTTT. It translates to CATSDLQGTGTGELFF.

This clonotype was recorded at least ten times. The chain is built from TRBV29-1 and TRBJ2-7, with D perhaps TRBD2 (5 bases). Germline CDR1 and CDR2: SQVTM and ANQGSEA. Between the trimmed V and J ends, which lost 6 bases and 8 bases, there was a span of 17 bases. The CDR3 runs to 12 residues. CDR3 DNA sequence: TGCAGCGTGGGAGAGGACGTACACAAGCAGTACTTC. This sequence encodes CSVGEDVHKQYF.

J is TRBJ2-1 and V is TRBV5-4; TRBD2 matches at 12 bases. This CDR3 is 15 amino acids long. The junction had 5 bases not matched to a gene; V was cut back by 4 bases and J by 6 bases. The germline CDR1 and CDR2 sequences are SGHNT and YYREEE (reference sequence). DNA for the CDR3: TGTGCCAGCAGCCAAAGACTAGCGGGAGTCAATGAGCAGTTCTTC. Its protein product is CASSQRLAGVNEQFF.

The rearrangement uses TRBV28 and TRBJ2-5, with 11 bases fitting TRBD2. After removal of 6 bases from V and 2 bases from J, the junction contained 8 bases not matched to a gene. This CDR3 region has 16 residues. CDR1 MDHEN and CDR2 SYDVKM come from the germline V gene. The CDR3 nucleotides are TGTGCCAGCAGGAAGGGACTAGCGGAGGGGCAAGAGACCCAGTACTTC. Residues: CASRKGLAEGQETQYF. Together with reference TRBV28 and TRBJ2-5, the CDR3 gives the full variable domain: DVKVTQSSRYLVKRTGEKVFLECVQDMDHENMFWYRQDPGLGLRLIYFSYDVKMKEKGDIPEGYSVSREKKERFSLILESASTNQTSMYLCASRKGLAEGQETQYFGPGTRLLVL.

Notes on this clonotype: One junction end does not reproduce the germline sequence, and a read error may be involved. CDR3 amino acids: CASSNLQGYNERFF. CDR3 nucleotide sequence: TGTGCCAGCAGCAATCTGCAGGGATACAATGAGCGGTTCTTC. The chain links TRBV7-2 to TRBJ2-1; D is perhaps TRBD1 (5 bases). Germline V gene sequence: CDR1 SGHTA, CDR2 FQGNSA. The CDR3 totals 14 residues.

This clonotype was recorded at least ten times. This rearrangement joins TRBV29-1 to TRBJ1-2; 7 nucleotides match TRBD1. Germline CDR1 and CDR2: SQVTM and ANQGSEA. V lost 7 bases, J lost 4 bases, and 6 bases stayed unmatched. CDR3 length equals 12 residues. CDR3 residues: CSAGGTVYGYTF. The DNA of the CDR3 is TGCAGCGCTGGGGGGACAGTCTATGGCTACACCTTC. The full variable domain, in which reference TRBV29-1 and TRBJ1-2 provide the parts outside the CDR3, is SAVISQKPSRDICQRGTSLTIQCQVDSQVTMMFWYRQQPGQSLTLIATANQGSEATYESGFVIDKFPISRPNLTFSTLTVSNMSPEDSSIYLCSAGGTVYGYTFGSGTRLTVV.

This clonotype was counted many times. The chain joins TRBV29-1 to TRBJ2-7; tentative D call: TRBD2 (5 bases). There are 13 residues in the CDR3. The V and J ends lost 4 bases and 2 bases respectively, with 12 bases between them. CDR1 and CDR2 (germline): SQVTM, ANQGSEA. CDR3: CSVVGGGPYEQYF. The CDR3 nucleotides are TGCAGCGTTGTTGGTGGAGGCCCCTACGAGCAGTACTTC.

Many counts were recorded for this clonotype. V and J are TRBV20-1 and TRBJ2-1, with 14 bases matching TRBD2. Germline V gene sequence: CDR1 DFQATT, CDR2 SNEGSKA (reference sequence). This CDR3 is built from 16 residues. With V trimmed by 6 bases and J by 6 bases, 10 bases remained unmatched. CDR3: CSASEGLAGDFNEQFF. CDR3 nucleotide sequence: TGCAGTGCCTCCGAGGGACTAGCGGGGGACTTCAATGAGCAGTTCTTC.

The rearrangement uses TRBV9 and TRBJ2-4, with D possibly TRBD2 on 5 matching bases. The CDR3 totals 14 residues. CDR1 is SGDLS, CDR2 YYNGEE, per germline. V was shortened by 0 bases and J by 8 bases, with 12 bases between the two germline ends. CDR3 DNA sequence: TGTGCCAGCAGCGTAGGTGGGGAGTCGGACATTCAGTACTTC. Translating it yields CASSVGGESDIQYF. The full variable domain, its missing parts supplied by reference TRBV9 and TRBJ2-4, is DSGVTQTPKHLITATGQRVTLRCSPRSGDLSVYWYQQSLDQGLQFLIQYYNGEERAKGNILERFSAQQFPDLHSELNLSSLELGDSALYFCASSVGGESDIQYFGAGTRLSVL.

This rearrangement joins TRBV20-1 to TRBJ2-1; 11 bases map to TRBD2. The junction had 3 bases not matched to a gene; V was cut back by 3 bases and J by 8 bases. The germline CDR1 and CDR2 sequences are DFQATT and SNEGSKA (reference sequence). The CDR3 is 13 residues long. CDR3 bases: TGCAGTGCTAGGACTAGCGGGACGGATGAGCAGTTCTTC. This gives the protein CSARTSGTDEQFF.

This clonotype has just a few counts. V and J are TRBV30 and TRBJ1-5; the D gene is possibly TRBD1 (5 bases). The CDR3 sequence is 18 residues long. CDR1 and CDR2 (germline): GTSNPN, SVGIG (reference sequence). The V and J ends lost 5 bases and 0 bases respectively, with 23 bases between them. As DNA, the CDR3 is TGTGCCTGGGCTCGGGGAAATTGGGACGGTTATAGCAATCAGCCCCAGCATTTT. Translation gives CAWARGNWDGYSNQPQHF.

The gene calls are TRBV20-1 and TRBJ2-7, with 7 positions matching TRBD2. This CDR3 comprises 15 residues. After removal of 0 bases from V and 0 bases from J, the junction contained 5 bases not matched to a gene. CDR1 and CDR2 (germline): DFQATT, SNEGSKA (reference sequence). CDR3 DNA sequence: TGCAGTGCTAGAGAAAGCGGGGCAACCTCCTACGAGCAGTACTTC. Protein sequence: CSARESGATSYEQYF.

The CDR3 DNA follows: TGTGCCAGTAGTACCCACAAGGGAGCCAATTCACCCCTCCACTTT. This gives the protein CASSTHKGANSPLHF. This chain links TRBV19 with TRBJ1-6, with D unresolved. Per the germline V gene, CDR1 is LNHDA and CDR2 is SQIVND (reference sequence). Deletions cut 4 bases from V and 7 bases from J, with 14 bases between. CDR3 length: 15 amino acids.

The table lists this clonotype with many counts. This CDR3 reads CASNRDYTDTQYF. The CDR3 bases are TGTGCCAGCAACCGGGACTACACAGATACGCAGTATTTT. This rearrangement joins TRBV7-2 to TRBJ2-3; 7 positions match TRBD2. Looked up from germline, CDR1 is SGHTA and CDR2 is FQGNSA. The CDR3 has 13 residues. With V trimmed by 7 bases and J by 2 bases, 3 bases remained unmatched.

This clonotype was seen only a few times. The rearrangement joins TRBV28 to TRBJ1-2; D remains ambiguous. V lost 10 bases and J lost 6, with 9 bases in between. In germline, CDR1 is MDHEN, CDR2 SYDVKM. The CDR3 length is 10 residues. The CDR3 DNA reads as TGTGCCATCCGGAGGAATGGCTACACCTTC. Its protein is CAIRRNGYTF.